The entry below gives a single T cell receptor beta chain sequence along with its context. What it recognizes is unknown. These data are taken from a study of radiation and T cells in renal cell carcinoma. Study-level points and caveats: Pretreatment tumor biopsies were lacking, so baseline clonotypes are unknown.

Time point given: baseline pretreatment blood. Treatment denoted: 15 Gy SBRT to primary tumor, nephrectomy 4 weeks later. The assay was immunoSEQ multiplex PCR, and TCRdb's table has in-frame clones only and misses some. The sample lists about 130,000 clones; approximately 78% were seen once. The CDR3 has 13 amino acids. Trimming shortened V by 1 base and J by 1 base, and 5 bases separated the two germline ends. Germline-derived CDR1 and CDR2 are MNHNS and SASEGT. The sequence was collected from a woman aged 60-75 years with renal cell carcinoma. The sequenced sample was blood, obtained from a patient whose treatment included radiotherapy and nephrectomy. This chain links TRBV6-1 with TRBJ2-7; no clear D. In DNA, the CDR3 is TGTGCCAGCAGTGAAGAACGATCCTACGAGCAGTACTTC. This sequence encodes CASSEERSYEQYF.